This paragraph covers one TCR beta chain sequence. The data belong to a study of OX40 agonist ivuxolimab in advanced cancers. Sequencing used immunoSEQ multiplex PCR; TCRdb keeps in-frame clones, though not all of them. The sample lists under 40,000 clones; roughly nine tenths were seen once. The source is an adult with an advanced solid tumor such as melanoma, head and neck, liver or kidney cancer. The sequencing used CD4+ or CD8+ T cells sorted from blood, collected in a trial of the OX40 agonist ivuxolimab.

Here the CDR3 reads CASSLQAGGSSYNEQFF. The CDR3 bases are TGTGCCAGCAGCTTACAAGCCGGGGGGTCCTCCTACAATGAGCAGTTCTTC. This chain connects TRBV7-2 to TRBJ2-1, with 7 bases identical to TRBD2. The CDR3 extends over 17 amino acids. J gave up 0 bases and V 2 bases, and 7 bases lay outside the gene matches. Germline values: CDR1 SGHTA, CDR2 FQGNSA.